The sequence of this TCR beta chain was determined in a study of Tregs in tolerant kidney transplant recipients. A remark on this clone: Its target is unknown.

Thawed PBMCs were FACS-sorted into unstimulated CD4+CD25+CD127- regulatory T cells, CD4+CD25- non-regulatory cells, CD4 and CD8 cells. Findings of the study overall: Validation in larger populations is needed because few patients were studied.

V was cut by 2 bases and J by 3 bases, with 8 bases left in between. Per germline, CDR1 MGHRA and CDR2 YSYEKL. This CDR3 contains 14 residues. Sequencing was performed with immunoSEQ multiplex PCR; in TCRdb, only in-frame clones are kept and a portion is missing. The sample comprises approximately 93,000 clones, approximately 93% of which are singletons, and around 0.45% rests with the top ten. The rearrangement joins TRBV4-1 to TRBJ2-1; perhaps TRBD1 as D (6 bases). The sequences come from CD4+ T cells from blood, collected before the transplant. This receptor was identified in a human donor who received a combined kidney and bone marrow transplant. The CDR3 region has the DNA TGCGCCAGCAGCCAACAGGACAGCTACAATGAGCAGTTCTTC. Translated, it gives CASSQQDSYNEQFF.